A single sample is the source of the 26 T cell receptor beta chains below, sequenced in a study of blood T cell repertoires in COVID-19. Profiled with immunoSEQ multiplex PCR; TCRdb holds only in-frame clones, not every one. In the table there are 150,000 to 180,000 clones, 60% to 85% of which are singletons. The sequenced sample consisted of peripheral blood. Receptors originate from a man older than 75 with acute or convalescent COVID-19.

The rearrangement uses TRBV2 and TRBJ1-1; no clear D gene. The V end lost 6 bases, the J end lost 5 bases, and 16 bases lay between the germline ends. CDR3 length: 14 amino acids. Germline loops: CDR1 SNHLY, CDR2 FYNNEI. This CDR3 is CASSLRRGETEAFF. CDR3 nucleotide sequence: TGTGCCAGCAGCTTGAGACGGGGAGAGACTGAAGCTTTCTTT.

CDR3 protein: CASSSIPQGFSHEQYV. CDR3 DNA: TGTGCCAGCAGCTCAATCCCGCAGGGATTCTCCCACGAGCAGTACGTC. This chain connects TRBV5-4 to TRBJ2-7; a weak D match, TRBD1 (5 bases). The germline CDR1 and CDR2 sequences are SGHNT and YYREEE (reference sequence). The CDR3 length is 16 residues.

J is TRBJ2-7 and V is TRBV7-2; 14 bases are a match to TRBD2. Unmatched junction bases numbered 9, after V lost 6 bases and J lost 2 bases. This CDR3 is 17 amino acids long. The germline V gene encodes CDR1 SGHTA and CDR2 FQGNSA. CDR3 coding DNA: TGTGCCAGCAGGTCCGGACTAGCGGGGGGCTCCCCCTACGAGCAGTACTTC. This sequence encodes CASRSGLAGGSPYEQYF.

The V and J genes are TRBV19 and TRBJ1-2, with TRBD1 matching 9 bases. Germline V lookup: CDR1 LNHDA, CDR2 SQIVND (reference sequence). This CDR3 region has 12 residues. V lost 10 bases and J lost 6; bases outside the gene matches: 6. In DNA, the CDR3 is TGTGCCACGACAGGGGGGATTCATGGCTACACCTTC. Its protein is CATTGGIHGYTF.

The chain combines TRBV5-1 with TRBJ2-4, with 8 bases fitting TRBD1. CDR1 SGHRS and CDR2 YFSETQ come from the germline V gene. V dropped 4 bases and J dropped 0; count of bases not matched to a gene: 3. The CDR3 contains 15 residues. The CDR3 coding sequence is TGCGCCAGCAGCCCTGGACAGGGAGCCAAAAACATTCAGTACTTC. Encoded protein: CASSPGQGAKNIQYF.

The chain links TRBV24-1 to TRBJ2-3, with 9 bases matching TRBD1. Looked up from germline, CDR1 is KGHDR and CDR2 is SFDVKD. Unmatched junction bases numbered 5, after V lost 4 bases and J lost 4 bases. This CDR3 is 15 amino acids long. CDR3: CATSEGQGHADTQYF. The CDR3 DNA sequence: TGTGCCACCAGTGAGGGACAGGGTCACGCAGATACGCAGTATTTT.

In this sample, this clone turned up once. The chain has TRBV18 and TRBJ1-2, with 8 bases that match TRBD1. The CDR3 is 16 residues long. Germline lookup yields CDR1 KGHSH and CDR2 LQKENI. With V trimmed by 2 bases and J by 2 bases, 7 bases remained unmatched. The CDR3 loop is CASSPFKNRGNYGYTF. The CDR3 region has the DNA TGTGCCAGCTCACCATTTAAAAACAGGGGGAACTATGGCTACACCTTC.

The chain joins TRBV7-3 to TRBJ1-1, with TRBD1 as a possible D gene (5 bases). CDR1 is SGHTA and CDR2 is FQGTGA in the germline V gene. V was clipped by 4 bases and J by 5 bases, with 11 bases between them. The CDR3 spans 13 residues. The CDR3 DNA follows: TGTGCCAGCAGCTCAAGGGGAGGTACTGAAGCTTTCTTT. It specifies CASSSRGGTEAFF.

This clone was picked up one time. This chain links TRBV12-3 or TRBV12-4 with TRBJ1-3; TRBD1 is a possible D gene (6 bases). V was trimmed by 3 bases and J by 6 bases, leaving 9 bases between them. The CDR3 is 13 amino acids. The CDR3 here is CASSFPGENTIYF. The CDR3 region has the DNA TGTGCCAGCAGTTTCCCAGGGGAAAACACCATATATTTT.

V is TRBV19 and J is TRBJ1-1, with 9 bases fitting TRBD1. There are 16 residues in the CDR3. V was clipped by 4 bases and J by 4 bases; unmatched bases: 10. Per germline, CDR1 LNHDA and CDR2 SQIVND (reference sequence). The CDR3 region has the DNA TGTGCCAGTAGTACCCGCCCTACGACAGGGGGCACTGAAGCTTTCTTT. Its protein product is CASSTRPTTGGTEAFF.

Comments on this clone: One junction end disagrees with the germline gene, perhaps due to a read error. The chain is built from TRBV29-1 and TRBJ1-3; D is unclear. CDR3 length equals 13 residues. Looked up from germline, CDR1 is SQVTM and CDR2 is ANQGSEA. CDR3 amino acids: CSAEFSSGNTIYF. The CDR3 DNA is TGCAGCGCTGAATTCAGCTCTGGAAACACCATATATTTT.

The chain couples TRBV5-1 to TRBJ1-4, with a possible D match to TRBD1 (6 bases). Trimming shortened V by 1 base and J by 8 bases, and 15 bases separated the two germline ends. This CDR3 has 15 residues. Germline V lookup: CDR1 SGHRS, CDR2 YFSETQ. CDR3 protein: CASSLFRGQGEKLFF. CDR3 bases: TGCGCCAGCAGCTTGTTTAGGGGACAAGGCGAAAAACTGTTTTTT.

CDR3 loop: CASISGGRSNQPQHF. The CDR3 DNA sequence: TGTGCCAGCATCTCCGGGGGGCGTAGCAATCAGCCCCAGCATTTT. This chain links TRBV7-8 with TRBJ1-5, with D possibly being TRBD1 (6 bases). CDR3 size: 15 residues. V was pared by 7 bases and J by 0 bases, with 13 bases between. Germline CDR1 reads SGHVS; CDR2 reads FQNEAQ.

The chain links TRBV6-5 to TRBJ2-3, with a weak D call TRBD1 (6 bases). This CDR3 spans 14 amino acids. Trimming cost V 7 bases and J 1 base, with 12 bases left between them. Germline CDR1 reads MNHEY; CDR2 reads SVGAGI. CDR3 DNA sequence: TGTGCCAGCACTCGCCGACAGGGCACAGATACGCAGTATTTT. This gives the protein CASTRRQGTDTQYF.

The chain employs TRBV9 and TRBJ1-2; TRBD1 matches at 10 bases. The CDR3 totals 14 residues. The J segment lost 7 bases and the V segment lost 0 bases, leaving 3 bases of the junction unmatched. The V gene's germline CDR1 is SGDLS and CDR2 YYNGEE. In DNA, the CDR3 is TGTGCCAGCAGCGTAGGAGGGACAGGGGTTGGCTACACCTTC. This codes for CASSVGGTGVGYTF.

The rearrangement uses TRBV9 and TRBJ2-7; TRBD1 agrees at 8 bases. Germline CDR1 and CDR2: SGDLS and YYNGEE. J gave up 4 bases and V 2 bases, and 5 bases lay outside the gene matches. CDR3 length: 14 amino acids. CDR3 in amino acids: CASSVGQGAYEQYF. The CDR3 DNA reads TGTGCCAGCAGCGTGGGGCAGGGGGCTTACGAGCAGTACTTC.

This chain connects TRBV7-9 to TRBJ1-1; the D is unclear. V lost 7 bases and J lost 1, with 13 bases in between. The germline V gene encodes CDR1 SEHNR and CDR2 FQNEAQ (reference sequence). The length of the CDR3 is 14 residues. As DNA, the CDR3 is TGTGCCAGCACCCCGACGGCGGGGAACACTGAAGCTTTCTTT. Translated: CASTPTAGNTEAFF.

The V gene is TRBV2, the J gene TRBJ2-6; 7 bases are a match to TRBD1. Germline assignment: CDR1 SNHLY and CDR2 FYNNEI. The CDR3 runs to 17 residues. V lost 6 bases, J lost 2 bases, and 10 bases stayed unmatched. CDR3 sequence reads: CASRTIRDSTGANVLTF. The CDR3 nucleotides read TGTGCCAGCAGGACCATCCGGGACAGTACTGGGGCCAACGTCCTGACTTTC.

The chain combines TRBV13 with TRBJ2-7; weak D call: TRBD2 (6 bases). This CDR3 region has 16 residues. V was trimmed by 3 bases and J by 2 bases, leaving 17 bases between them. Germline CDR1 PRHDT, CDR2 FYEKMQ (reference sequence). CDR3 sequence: CASSFEMNRGTYEQYV. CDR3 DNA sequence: TGTGCCAGCAGCTTTGAAATGAATCGGGGGACCTACGAGCAGTACGTC.

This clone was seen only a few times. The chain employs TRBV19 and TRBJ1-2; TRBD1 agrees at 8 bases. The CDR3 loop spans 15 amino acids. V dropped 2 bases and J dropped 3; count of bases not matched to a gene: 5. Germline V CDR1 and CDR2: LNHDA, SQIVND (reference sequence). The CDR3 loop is CASSITLDRDYGYTF. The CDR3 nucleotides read TGTGCCAGTAGTATAACCCTGGACAGGGACTATGGCTACACCTTC.

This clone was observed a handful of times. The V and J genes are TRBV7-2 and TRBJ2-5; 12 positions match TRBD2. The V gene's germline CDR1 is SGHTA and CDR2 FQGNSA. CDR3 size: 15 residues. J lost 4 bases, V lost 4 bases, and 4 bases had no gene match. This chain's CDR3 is CASSSGLAGRETQYF. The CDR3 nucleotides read TGTGCCAGCAGCTCCGGACTAGCGGGGAGAGAGACCCAGTACTTC.

CDR3 bases: TGCGCCAGCAGCCAGCCCGGGTCACGAGGCGAGCAGTACTTC. Translation: CASSQPGSRGEQYF. The gene calls are TRBV4-1 and TRBJ2-7; D unresolved. The germline V and J ends were trimmed by 3 bases and 6 bases, with 15 bases remaining between them. The CDR3 loop spans 14 amino acids. The V gene's germline CDR1 is MGHRA and CDR2 YSYEKL.

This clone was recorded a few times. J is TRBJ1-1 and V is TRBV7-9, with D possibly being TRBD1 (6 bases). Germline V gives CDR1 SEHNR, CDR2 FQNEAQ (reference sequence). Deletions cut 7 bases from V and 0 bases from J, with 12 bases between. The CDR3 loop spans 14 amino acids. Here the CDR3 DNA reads TGTGCCAGCACCCGGGACACTATGAACACTGAAGCTTTCTTT. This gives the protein CASTRDTMNTEAFF.

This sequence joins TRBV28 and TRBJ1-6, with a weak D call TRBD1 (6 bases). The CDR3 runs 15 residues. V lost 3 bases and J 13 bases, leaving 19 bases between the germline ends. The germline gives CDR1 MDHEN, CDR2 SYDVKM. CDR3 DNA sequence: TGTGCCAGCAGTTTTTTACAGGGCCTTTCAGTCCCCCTCCACTTT. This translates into CASSFLQGLSVPLHF.

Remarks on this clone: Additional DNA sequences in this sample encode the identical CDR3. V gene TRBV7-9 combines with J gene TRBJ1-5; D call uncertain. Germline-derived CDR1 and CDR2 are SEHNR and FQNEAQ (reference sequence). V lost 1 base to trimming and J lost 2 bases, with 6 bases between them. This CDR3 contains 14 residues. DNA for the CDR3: TGTGCCAGCAGCTTAGGGCAGGGCAATCAGCCCCAGCATTTT. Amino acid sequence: CASSLGQGNQPQHF.

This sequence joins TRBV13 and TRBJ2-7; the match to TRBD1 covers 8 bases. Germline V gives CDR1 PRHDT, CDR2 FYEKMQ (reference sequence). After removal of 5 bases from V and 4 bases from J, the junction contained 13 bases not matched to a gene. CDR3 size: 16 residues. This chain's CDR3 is CASSPLPGTGYYEQYF. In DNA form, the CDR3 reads TGTGCCAGCAGCCCTCTACCCGGGACAGGATATTACGAGCAGTACTTC.